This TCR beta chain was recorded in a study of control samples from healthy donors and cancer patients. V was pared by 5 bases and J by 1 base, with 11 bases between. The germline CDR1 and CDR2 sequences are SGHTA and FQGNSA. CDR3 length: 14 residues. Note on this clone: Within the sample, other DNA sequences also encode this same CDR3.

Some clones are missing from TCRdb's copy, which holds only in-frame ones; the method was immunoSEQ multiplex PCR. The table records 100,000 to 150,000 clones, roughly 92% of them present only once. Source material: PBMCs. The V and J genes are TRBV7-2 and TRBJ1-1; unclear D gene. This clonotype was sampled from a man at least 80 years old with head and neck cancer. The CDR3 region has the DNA TGTGCCAGCAGCCCGGCCCCCGGGAACACTGAAGCTTTCTTT. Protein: CASSPAPGNTEAFF.